This entry lists 17 T cell receptor beta chains sequenced from one sample in a study of blood T cells in healthy people across ages. For the second PCR, which ran for about 7 to 12 cycles, a sample-barcoded 5' primer and a J-beta primer mix were used. Each CDR3 protein is one row after TCRdb ran MiXCR on the 5' RACE reads. The data show about 1.6 million distinct CDR3 sequences, 34% seen once. Specimen: blood. These receptors all come from a woman in her 30s in good health.

The chain combines TRBV6-5 with TRBJ1-1; no clear D gene. The CDR3 length is 15 residues. Per the germline V gene, CDR1 is MNHEY and CDR2 is SVGAGI. Deletions cut 2 bases from V and 1 base from J, with 11 bases between. CDR3: CASSYPGRGNTEAFF. The CDR3 DNA is TGTGCCAGCAGTTACCCCGGACGGGGGAACACTGAAGCTTTCTTT.

This clonotype was seen ten or more times. V gene TRBV3-1 combines with J gene TRBJ2-5; D unclear. Germline V gene sequence: CDR1 LGHDT, CDR2 YNNKEL (reference sequence). V lost 3 bases to trimming and J lost 1 base, with 6 bases between them. This CDR3 is 13 amino acids long. CDR3 amino acids: CASSHHIQETQYF. Here the CDR3 DNA reads TGTGCCAGCAGCCATCATATCCAAGAGACCCAGTACTTC.

This rearrangement joins TRBV7-9 to TRBJ2-3; D is undetermined. The CDR3 totals 13 residues. Germline CDR1 SEHNR, CDR2 FQNEAQ (reference sequence). Between the trimmed V and J ends, which lost 2 bases and 4 bases, there was a span of 7 bases. The CDR3 is CASSLNGPDTQYF. For the CDR3, the DNA is TGTGCCAGCAGCTTAAACGGGCCAGATACGCAGTATTTT.

The CDR3 bases are TGCAGTGCTCGGACGTATACCTATAATTCACCCCTCCACTTT. This sequence encodes CSARTYTYNSPLHF. J is TRBJ1-6 and V is TRBV20-1, with D unclear. Deletions cut 5 bases from V and 2 bases from J, with 10 bases between. CDR1 DFQATT and CDR2 SNEGSKA come from the germline V gene (reference sequence). CDR3 length equals 14 residues.

The chain carries TRBV27 and TRBJ1-6; 7 nucleotides agree with TRBD1. The CDR3 contains 14 residues. The V gene end was trimmed by 5 bases and the J gene end by 9 bases; junction bases not matched to a gene: 7. CDR1 MNHEY and CDR2 SMNVEV come from the germline V gene (reference sequence). CDR3 nucleotide sequence: TGTGCCAGCAGTGTACAGGGGCTGGCTTCACCCCTCCACTTT. Its protein is CASSVQGLASPLHF.

This clonotype was counted only a few times. The J gene is TRBJ2-7, the V gene TRBV7-9, with 7 bases fitting TRBD1. The CDR3 totals 16 residues. Germline CDR1 and CDR2: SEHNR and FQNEAQ (reference sequence). After removal of 4 bases from V and 5 bases from J, the junction contained 14 bases not matched to a gene. CDR3 region: CASSSNDRALGDEQYF. The DNA of the CDR3 is TGTGCCAGCAGCTCCAATGACAGGGCCTTAGGTGACGAGCAGTACTTC.

The J gene is TRBJ1-4, the V gene TRBV9; the D is unclear. Trimming removed 4 bases from V and 7 bases from J, with 17 bases in between. The CDR3 runs to 15 residues. The germline V gene has CDR1 SGDLS and CDR2 YYNGEE. CDR3 nucleotides: TGTGCCAGCAGCTCTACCTTGGGGAATGCTGAAAAACTGTTTTTT. It translates to CASSSTLGNAEKLFF.

On this clonotype itself: A clone one base away is much larger, so this may be a read error. This rearrangement joins TRBV5-5 to TRBJ1-2, with a possible D match to TRBD1 (5 bases). CDR1 and CDR2 (germline): SGHKS, YYEKEE (reference sequence). There are 14 residues in the CDR3. CDR3 bases: TGTGCCAGCAGCTTAGACAGTAGGATCTATGGCTGCACCTTC. Amino acid sequence: CASSLDSRIYGCTF.

The rearrangement links TRBV21-1 to TRBJ2-7. TRBV21-1 is labeled a pseudogene. The CDR3 runs to 14 residues. In DNA form, the CDR3 reads TGTGCCAGCAACAAAACGGGAGTATCGGACGAGCAGTACTTC. This sequence encodes CASNKTGVSDEQYF.

The rearrangement uses TRBV28 and TRBJ2-1, with 9 bases that match TRBD1. This CDR3 has 14 amino acids. V was clipped by 5 bases and J by 9 bases; unmatched bases: 8. Per germline, CDR1 MDHEN and CDR2 SYDVKM. The CDR3 sequence is CASSPWTGAREQFF. The CDR3 nucleotides read TGTGCCAGCAGTCCCTGGACAGGGGCCCGTGAGCAGTTCTTC.

The V gene is TRBV27, the J gene TRBJ2-1; 8 bases align to TRBD1. This CDR3 has 17 amino acids. Per the germline V gene, CDR1 is MNHEY and CDR2 is SMNVEV (reference sequence). V lost 5 bases, J lost 6 bases, and 15 bases stayed unmatched. For the CDR3, the DNA is TGTGCCAGCAGTAACGGCCGGACAGGGAACATATCCAATGAGCAGTTCTTC. As protein: CASSNGRTGNISNEQFF.

This clonotype turned up a few times. This rearrangement joins TRBV7-3 to TRBJ1-2; D remains ambiguous. The length of the CDR3 is 10 residues. CDR1 and CDR2 from the germline V gene are SGHTA and FQGTGA. Trimming left V 0 bases short and J 8 bases short, with 1 base between. CDR3 nucleotide sequence: TGTGCCAGCAGCTTAACCGGCTACACCTTC. It is translated as CASSLTGYTF.

The rearrangement uses TRBV4-1 and TRBJ2-3; TRBD2 is a possible D gene (6 bases). Germline loops: CDR1 MGHRA, CDR2 YSYEKL. The CDR3 loop spans 16 amino acids. V lost 0 bases and J 1 base, leaving 11 bases between the germline ends. CDR3 protein: CASSQDSSSGTDTQYF. CDR3 in DNA: TGCGCCAGCAGCCAAGATTCCTCTAGCGGCACAGATACGCAGTATTTT.

The chain carries TRBV7-9 and TRBJ2-1; the D gene is possibly TRBD1 (6 bases). This CDR3 region has 16 residues. V was cut by 1 base and J by 0 bases, with 10 bases left in between. The germline V gene encodes CDR1 SEHNR and CDR2 FQNEAQ (reference sequence). This chain's CDR3 is CASSLGWGPSYNEQFF. CDR3 coding DNA: TGTGCCAGCAGCTTAGGGTGGGGGCCCTCCTACAATGAGCAGTTCTTC.

Regarding this clonotype: This may be a read error, as it is one base from a much larger clone. The chain carries TRBV29-1 and TRBJ2-5; D may be TRBD2 (6 bases). Germline V CDR1 and CDR2: SQVTM, ANQGSEA. The ends were cut back, 4 bases at V and 4 bases at J, with 16 bases in the middle. The CDR3 covers 14 residues. CDR3 protein: CSVVGGAEGETQYF. CDR3 coding DNA: TGCAGCGTTGTAGGAGGGGCGGAAGGAGAGACCCAGTACTTC.

Only a few counts were recorded for this clonotype. The chain links TRBV3-1 to TRBJ1-2; D gene ambiguous. The CDR3 has 13 residues. Per the germline V gene, CDR1 is LGHDT and CDR2 is YNNKEL (reference sequence). Trimming stripped 4 bases from V and 8 bases from J, with 14 bases between. In nucleotides, the CDR3 is TGTGCCAGCAGCCCGTGGGAAGGTGGCGGCTACACCTTC. It is translated as CASSPWEGGGYTF.

About this clonotype: A much bigger clone sits one base away, suggesting this may be a read error. The chain employs TRBV29-1 and TRBJ1-5; 8 bases agree with TRBD1. The CDR3 loop spans 13 amino acids. Losses at the gene ends were 7 bases for V and 6 bases for J; bases not matched to a gene: 8. Germline lookup yields CDR1 SQVTM and CDR2 ANQGSEA. The CDR3 here is CSATDGQGQPQHF. CDR3 sequence (DNA): TGCAGCGCAACAGACGGACAGGGTCAGCCCCAGCATTTT. Filled out from reference TRBV29-1 and TRBJ1-5, the complete variable domain reads SAVISQKPSRDICQRGTSLTIQCQVDSQVTMMFWYRQQPGQSLTLIATANQGSEATYESGFVIDKFPISRPNLTFSTLTVSNMSPEDSSIYLCSATDGQGQPQHFGDGTRLSIL.